These 32 T cell receptor beta chains were sequenced from one sample in a study of blood T cell repertoires in COVID-19 (dated by TCRdb to 2018 to 2021). Receptor amplification or capture employed the immunoSEQ multiplex PCR assay. What TCRdb holds here is the immuneACCESS table cut down to in-frame rearrangements. Part of the clones is not present; checked against another copy, under half of the missing clones reflect an unresolved V gene, and the others are unexplained. This sample is represented by about 200,000 clones; just under 90% of them were singletons. The leading ten clones occupy around 1.3% of the sample. Sequencing input: PBMCs or T cells enriched from blood (not recorded which). The receptors stem from a man aged 25-45 years who had recovered from COVID-19.

The chain is built from TRBV7-2 and TRBJ2-7; TRBD1 matches 7 bases. V shed 2 bases, J shed 0 bases, and the junction held 10 bases outside the gene matches. The CDR3 has 17 residues. The germline V gene has CDR1 SGHTA and CDR2 FQGNSA. CDR3 residues: CASSLPPRGPISYEQYF. CDR3 DNA: TGTGCCAGCAGCTTACCCCCTAGGGGGCCCATCTCCTACGAGCAGTACTTC.

V gene TRBV18 combines with J gene TRBJ2-7; possibly TRBD2 for D (5 bases). The length of the CDR3 is 17 residues. Germline values: CDR1 KGHSH, CDR2 LQKENI. Deletions cut 0 bases from V and 0 bases from J, with 15 bases between. The CDR3 loop reads CASSPPLRDTLSYEQYF. CDR3 nucleotide sequence: TGTGCCAGCTCACCACCTTTGAGGGATACCCTCTCCTACGAGCAGTACTTC. Based on the CDR3 plus reference TRBV18 and TRBJ2-7, the full variable domain is NAGVMQNPRHLVRRRGQEARLRCSPMKGHSHVYWYRQLPEEGLKFMVYLQKENIIDESGMPKERFSAEFPKEGPSILRIQQVVRGDSAAYFCASSPPLRDTLSYEQYFGPGTRLTVT.

The gene calls are TRBV5-1 and TRBJ2-3; TRBD1 aligns across 7 bases. The V gene end was trimmed by 2 bases and the J gene end by 8 bases; junction bases not matched to a gene: 8. CDR3 length: 14 amino acids. Looked up from germline, CDR1 is SGHRS and CDR2 is YFSETQ. The CDR3 DNA follows: TGCGCCAGCAGCTTTAGACAGGGATCCCCTACGCAGTATTTT. It is translated as CASSFRQGSPTQYF.

This sequence joins TRBV28 and TRBJ2-3; weak D call: TRBD1 (6 bases). Trimming stripped 6 bases from V and 2 bases from J, with 15 bases between. Germline CDR1 MDHEN, CDR2 SYDVKM. This CDR3 comprises 15 residues. The CDR3 DNA reads TGTGCCAGCAGCCCCCTAGACAGGACCACAGATACGCAGTATTTT. Protein product: CASSPLDRTTDTQYF.

This clone has more than one count but fewer than ten. The rearrangement links TRBV28 to TRBJ2-7; 7 nucleotides agree with TRBD2. J gave up 0 bases and V 7 bases, and 3 bases lay outside the gene matches. CDR1 and CDR2 from the germline V gene are MDHEN and SYDVKM. The CDR3 totals 13 residues. CDR3 protein: CASTRGSSYEQYF. The CDR3 DNA reads TGTGCCAGCACACGCGGGAGCTCCTACGAGCAGTACTTC.

This chain connects TRBV5-1 to TRBJ2-1, with TRBD2 identical over 11 bases. CDR1 is SGHRS and CDR2 is YFSETQ in the germline V gene. The trim removed 7 bases at V and 0 bases at J, leaving 6 bases unmatched. The CDR3 runs 16 residues. DNA for the CDR3: TGCGCCAGCTTTCCGGGACTAGCGGTCTCCTACAATGAGCAGTTCTTC. As protein: CASFPGLAVSYNEQFF. Based on the CDR3 plus reference TRBV5-1 and TRBJ2-1, the full variable domain is KAGVTQTPRYLIKTRGQQVTLSCSPISGHRSVSWYQQTPGQGLQFLFEYFSETQRNKGNFPGRFSGRQFSNSRSEMNVSTLELGDSALYLCASFPGLAVSYNEQFFGPGTRLTVL.

CDR3 DNA: TGTGCCAGCAGTGTTTCGGGATCTAGCACAGATACGCAGTATTTT. This codes for CASSVSGSSTDTQYF. This rearrangement joins TRBV2 to TRBJ2-3, with a possible D match to TRBD2 (5 bases). The germline gives CDR1 SNHLY, CDR2 FYNNEI. Trimming took off 4 bases at V and 0 bases at J, with 11 bases between the two ends. The CDR3 totals 15 residues.

A word on this clone: The same CDR3 arises from other DNA sequences in this sample as well. The chain uses TRBV27 and TRBJ1-5, with TRBD1 identical over 7 bases. This CDR3 has 14 amino acids. With V trimmed by 2 bases and J by 6 bases, 4 bases remained unmatched. CDR1 is MNHEY, CDR2 SMNVEV, per germline (reference sequence). The CDR3 is CASSLGQGGQPQHF. The DNA for the CDR3 is TGTGCCAGCAGTTTAGGGCAGGGGGGTCAGCCCCAGCATTTT.

CDR3 nucleotides: TGTGCCAGCAGCTTGACCGGGACAGCGAACACCGGGGAGCTGTTTTTT. Protein product: CASSLTGTANTGELFF. V is TRBV5-4 and J is TRBJ2-2; 7 nucleotides match TRBD1. Germline assignment: CDR1 SGHNT and CDR2 YYREEE (reference sequence). With 1 base clipped from V and 0 bases from J, the junction kept 3 bases outside the gene matches. This CDR3 comprises 16 residues.

The chain couples TRBV6-1 to TRBJ2-1; TRBD1 aligns across 11 bases. This CDR3 contains 15 residues. CDR1 and CDR2 from the germline V gene are MNHNS and SASEGT. The ends lost 1 base at V and 12 bases at J; junction bases unmatched: 8. CDR3: CASSEGGQGERGQFF. The DNA for the CDR3 is TGTGCCAGCAGTGAAGGGGGACAGGGGGAGAGAGGGCAGTTCTTC.

The gene calls are TRBV29-1 and TRBJ2-7; 7 nucleotides agree with TRBD1. CDR3 length: 13 residues. V lost 7 bases to trimming and J lost 3 bases; unmatched junction nucleotides: 9. Germline assignment: CDR1 SQVTM and CDR2 ANQGSEA. The CDR3 is CSARGQLFYEQYF. In DNA, the CDR3 is TGCAGCGCTAGGGGACAGTTATTCTACGAGCAGTACTTC.

J is TRBJ1-4 and V is TRBV4-3; D gene uncertain. This CDR3 is 15 amino acids long. Germline V gene data show CDR1 as LGHNA and CDR2 as YSLEER. Deletions cut 2 bases from V and 5 bases from J, with 12 bases between. CDR3 DNA: TGCGCCAGCAGCCAATCTCCCCAGCGGAATGAAAAACTGTTTTTT. It yields the protein CASSQSPQRNEKLFF.

The chain uses TRBV7-2 and TRBJ1-1; the match to TRBD1 covers 7 bases. Germline V CDR1 and CDR2: SGHTA, FQGNSA. Germline trimming cut 1 base from V and 4 bases from J; bases unmatched to any gene: 3. This CDR3 region has 14 residues. The CDR3 nucleotides read TGTGCCAGCAGCTTAGGGGGACAGAGCACTGAAGCTTTCTTT. This sequence encodes CASSLGGQSTEAFF.

The chain combines TRBV6-6 with TRBJ1-3, with D possibly matching TRBD1 (6 bases). V was shortened by 7 bases and J by 1 base, with 11 bases between the two germline ends. The germline gives CDR1 MNHNY, CDR2 SVGAGI (reference sequence). CDR3 length: 14 amino acids. The CDR3 spells CASTTGQSGNTIYF. In DNA form, the CDR3 reads TGTGCCAGCACGACAGGCCAATCTGGAAACACCATATATTTT.

The chain joins TRBV11-3 to TRBJ2-7; 10 bases match TRBD1. The germline V gene has CDR1 SGHNT and CDR2 YENEEA. J lost 6 bases, V lost 5 bases, and 7 bases had no gene match. CDR3 length equals 14 residues. CDR3 sequence reads: CASSGRDRGFEQYF. In nucleotides, the CDR3 is TGTGCCAGCAGCGGACGGGACAGGGGCTTCGAGCAGTACTTC.

The chain couples TRBV19 to TRBJ2-1; the match to TRBD2 covers 9 bases. CDR1 is LNHDA, CDR2 SQIVND, per germline (reference sequence). The V segment lost 4 bases and the J segment 0 bases; nucleotides outside the gene matches: 13. This CDR3 contains 19 residues. The CDR3 sequence is CASSTTGLLAGDSYNEQFF. The CDR3 DNA reads as TGTGCCAGTAGTACCACAGGGCTACTAGCGGGTGACTCCTACAATGAGCAGTTCTTC.

This sequence joins TRBV6-1 and TRBJ1-5, with 7 bases fitting TRBD1. CDR3 length: 16 residues. V trimming: 2 bases; J trimming: 3 bases; junction bases outside the gene matches: 7. CDR1 is MNHNS and CDR2 is SASEGT in the germline V gene. CDR3 region: CASSELRDSLNQPQHF. CDR3 in DNA: TGTGCCAGCAGTGAACTTAGGGACAGTCTCAATCAGCCCCAGCATTTT.

This sequence joins TRBV27 and TRBJ2-5; D gene ambiguous. CDR1 is MNHEY, CDR2 SMNVEV, per germline (reference sequence). CDR3 length: 13 amino acids. V shed 0 bases and J shed 5 bases, with 7 bases lying between them. CDR3 region: CASSLSYPETQYF. The CDR3 DNA is TGTGCCAGCAGTTTATCCTATCCCGAGACCCAGTACTTC.

J is TRBJ2-2 and V is TRBV3-1 (or the pseudogene TRBV3-2); 7 bases are shared with TRBD2. Germline V gene data show CDR1 as LGHDT and CDR2 as YNNKEL (reference sequence). Germline trimming cut 4 bases from V and 4 bases from J; bases unmatched to any gene: 12. The CDR3 extends over 17 amino acids. As DNA, the CDR3 is TGTGCCAGCAGCCCGCCCCCCCGTCTAGCGGCCACCGGGGAGCTGTTTTTT. It yields the protein CASSPPPRLAATGELFF.

J is TRBJ1-4 and V is TRBV28; 8 bases align to TRBD1. V lost 2 bases and J lost 0; bases outside the gene matches: 5. CDR1 and CDR2 from the germline V gene are MDHEN and SYDVKM. This CDR3 is 17 amino acids long. The CDR3 here is CASSLRTGPATNEKLFF. In DNA form, the CDR3 reads TGTGCCAGCAGTTTACGGACAGGGCCGGCAACTAATGAAAAACTGTTTTTT. The variable domain in full, completed from reference TRBV28 and TRBJ1-4, reads DVKVTQSSRYLVKRTGEKVFLECVQDMDHENMFWYRQDPGLGLRLIYFSYDVKMKEKGDIPEGYSVSREKKERFSLILESASTNQTSMYLCASSLRTGPATNEKLFFGSGTQLSVL.

This rearrangement joins TRBV10-1 to TRBJ2-7, with 7 nucleotides matching TRBD1. CDR1 WNHNN and CDR2 SYGVQD come from the germline V gene (reference sequence). The V and J ends lost 4 bases and 5 bases, in that order; junction bases with no gene match: 2. The CDR3 runs to 12 residues. DNA of the CDR3: TGCGCCAGCAGTGTGACAGGGCACGAGCAGTACTTC. It translates to CASSVTGHEQYF.

This clone appeared once. The chain has TRBV24-1 and TRBJ2-1; maybe TRBD1 (6 bases). CDR1 KGHDR and CDR2 SFDVKD come from the germline V gene. Deletions cut 0 bases from V and 5 bases from J, with 16 bases between. The CDR3 is 17 amino acids. The CDR3 is CATSDLQGRGSDNEQFF. CDR3 in DNA: TGTGCCACCAGTGATTTGCAAGGCAGGGGTAGCGACAATGAGCAGTTCTTC.

As DNA, the CDR3 is TGTGCCAGCAGTGAAGCCTCCGGGAACCCCCTCCACTTT. Translating gives CASSEASGNPLHF. The rearrangement joins TRBV6-1 to TRBJ1-6; D unclear. Germline CDR1 MNHNS, CDR2 SASEGT. Deletions cut 0 bases from V and 13 bases from J, with 10 bases between. This CDR3 has 13 residues.

The rearrangement links TRBV19 to TRBJ2-1; no reliable D call. V dropped 7 bases and J dropped 7 bases, with 8 bases sitting between them. Germline CDR1 and CDR2: LNHDA and SQIVND (reference sequence). This CDR3 comprises 11 residues. In nucleotides, the CDR3 is TGTGCCAGTACCGTGCAGAATGAGCAGTTCTTC. It specifies CASTVQNEQFF.

The chain is built from TRBV9 and TRBJ1-2; D remains ambiguous. The CDR3 is 14 residues long. Looked up from germline, CDR1 is SGDLS and CDR2 is YYNGEE. V was trimmed by 0 bases and J by 6 bases, leaving 12 bases between them. The CDR3 DNA is TGTGCCAGCAGCGTAGATCCCCGGGGAAATGGCTACACCTTC. Its translation is CASSVDPRGNGYTF.

The chain couples TRBV5-4 to TRBJ2-4; no reliable D call. CDR1 SGHNT and CDR2 YYREEE come from the germline V gene (reference sequence). Between the trimmed V and J ends, which lost 5 bases and 0 bases, there was a span of 6 bases. The CDR3 spans 13 residues. The CDR3, as DNA: TGTGCCAGCAGTGACACAGCCAAAAACATTCAGTACTTC. Amino acids: CASSDTAKNIQYF.

The chain joins TRBV12-3 or TRBV12-4 to TRBJ1-3; unclear D gene. The CDR3 has 13 amino acids. The V and J ends lost 5 bases and 2 bases respectively, with 7 bases between them. CDR3 sequence reads: CASSPSAGNTIYF. The CDR3, as DNA: TGTGCCAGCAGTCCCTCCGCTGGAAACACCATATATTTT.

V and J are TRBV5-1 and TRBJ2-1; D is possibly TRBD1 (6 bases). CDR3 length: 17 residues. Trimming removed 4 bases at V and 4 bases at J, with 21 bases between. Germline V gives CDR1 SGHRS, CDR2 YFSETQ. CDR3 protein: CASSKTGDSGKYNEQFF. CDR3 DNA: TGCGCCAGCAGCAAGACAGGAGATTCCGGAAAATACAATGAGCAGTTCTTC. Filled out from reference TRBV5-1 and TRBJ2-1, the complete variable domain reads KAGVTQTPRYLIKTRGQQVTLSCSPISGHRSVSWYQQTPGQGLQFLFEYFSETQRNKGNFPGRFSGRQFSNSRSEMNVSTLELGDSALYLCASSKTGDSGKYNEQFFGPGTRLTVL.

This rearrangement joins TRBV6-5 to TRBJ1-6; a possible D gene is TRBD1 (5 bases). The CDR3 runs to 14 residues. Germline CDR1 MNHEY, CDR2 SVGAGI. V lost 6 bases to trimming and J lost 5 bases, with 11 bases between them. DNA for the CDR3: TGTGCCAGCAGGAAGACAGAAAATAATTCACCCCTCCACTTT. It encodes CASRKTENNSPLHF.

This chain joins TRBV21-1 and TRBJ1-4. TRBV21-1 is deemed a pseudogene. This CDR3 region has 17 residues. The CDR3 DNA is TGTGCCAGCAGCCCAAAGAAGGAGGAAGCAACTAATGAAAAACTGTTTTTT. It encodes CASSPKKEEATNEKLFF.

J is TRBJ2-7 and V is TRBV20-1, with D perhaps matching TRBD2 (6 bases). V shed 3 bases and J shed 4 bases, with 13 bases lying between them. Germline lookup yields CDR1 DFQATT and CDR2 SNEGSKA (reference sequence). There are 13 residues in the CDR3. Here the CDR3 DNA reads TGCAGTGCTAGTGGCGGGACTCGGTACGAGCAGTACTTC. Protein product: CSASGGTRYEQYF.

This clone was seen once. This rearrangement joins TRBV7-6 to TRBJ1-1; D is uncertain. There are 13 residues in the CDR3. The germline gives CDR1 SGHVS, CDR2 FNYEAQ. The ends were cut back, 7 bases at V and 0 bases at J, with 9 bases in the middle. The DNA for the CDR3 is TGTGCCAGCACCCCCGGGGTGAACACTGAAGCTTTCTTT. Its translation: CASTPGVNTEAFF.